Presented here are 29 T cell receptor beta chains from one specimen sequenced in a study of OX40 agonist ivuxolimab in advanced cancers. Measured with immunoSEQ multiplex PCR; TCRdb has only the in-frame clones, and not every one. The sample comprises approximately 70,000 clones, 85% of which are singletons, and 0.83% rests with the top ten. Specimen: CD4+ or CD8+ T cells sorted from blood, collected in a trial of the OX40 agonist ivuxolimab. These receptors were taken from an adult with an advanced solid tumor such as melanoma, head and neck, liver or kidney cancer.

This chain's CDR3 is CASSSGQGGNEQFF. CDR3 DNA: TGTGCCAGCAGCTCGGGACAGGGAGGCAATGAGCAGTTCTTC. The rearrangement links TRBV7-3 to TRBJ2-1, with 9 bases that match TRBD1. The germline V gene has CDR1 SGHTA and CDR2 FQGTGA. The CDR3 consists of 14 residues. V was clipped by 4 bases and J by 6 bases; unmatched bases: 4.

V is TRBV6-6 and J is TRBJ2-4; a possible D gene is TRBD1 (6 bases). Germline CDR1 is MNHNY and CDR2 is SVGAGI (reference sequence). V lost 6 bases to trimming and J lost 7 bases, with 16 bases between them. The CDR3 is 14 amino acids. In DNA, the CDR3 is TGTGCCAGCAGGCCATCCTTCAGGGGTAACATTCAGTACTTC. It yields the protein CASRPSFRGNIQYF.

The rearrangement uses TRBV5-6 and TRBJ2-3; 9 bases match TRBD2. CDR1 is SGHDT, CDR2 YYEEEE, per germline. The CDR3 runs to 16 residues. After removal of 4 bases from V and 2 bases from J, the junction contained 8 bases not matched to a gene. DNA of the CDR3: TGTGCCAGCAGCCCTGGGACTAGCTCACCCACAGATACGCAGTATTTT. It codes for CASSPGTSSPTDTQYF.

The V call is TRBV14, the J call TRBJ2-1; TRBD2 agrees at 7 bases. The CDR3 has 17 amino acids. Looked up from germline, CDR1 is SGHDN and CDR2 is FVKESK. V gave up 4 bases and J gave up 7 bases; unmatched junction bases: 16. CDR3 sequence reads: CASSLGYRTSGINEQFF. The CDR3 DNA reads TGTGCCAGCAGCCTGGGGTATAGGACTAGTGGGATTAATGAGCAGTTCTTC.

The chain joins TRBV4-1 to TRBJ1-6; TRBD1 aligns across 9 bases. The CDR3 length is 15 residues. The V segment lost 4 bases and the J segment 7 bases; nucleotides outside the gene matches: 5. CDR1 MGHRA and CDR2 YSYEKL come from the germline V gene. The CDR3 coding sequence is TGCGCCAGCAGCCCACCGGGACAGGGCAATTCACCCCTCCACTTT. Its translation is CASSPPGQGNSPLHF.

The chain links TRBV10-1 to TRBJ2-2, with D unclear. Germline values: CDR1 WNHNN, CDR2 SYGVQD (reference sequence). The CDR3 has 12 amino acids. Trimming stripped 2 bases from V and 6 bases from J, with 4 bases between. CDR3 protein: CASSEEPGELFF. The DNA of the CDR3 is TGCGCCAGCAGTGAGGAACCCGGGGAGCTGTTTTTT.

V is TRBV29-1 and J is TRBJ1-1; D perhaps matches TRBD1 (6 bases). The CDR3 covers 13 residues. The V end was cut by 6 bases, the J end by 1 base, with 12 bases between. Germline V gives CDR1 SQVTM, CDR2 ANQGSEA. The CDR3 DNA sequence: TGCAGCGTCGGGGGGGCAGGGAACACTGAAGCTTTCTTT. This gives the protein CSVGGAGNTEAFF.

The V gene is TRBV11-3, the J gene TRBJ1-2; the match to TRBD1 covers 7 bases. The germline V gene encodes CDR1 SGHNT and CDR2 YENEEA. The length of the CDR3 is 15 residues. After removal of 3 bases from V and 4 bases from J, the junction contained 8 bases not matched to a gene. CDR3 sequence: CASSFARDSPYGYTF. CDR3 DNA: TGTGCCAGCAGCTTCGCTAGGGACAGCCCCTATGGCTACACCTTC.

The chain is built from TRBV7-6 and TRBJ2-1, with D perhaps matching TRBD1 or TRBD2 (5 bases each). The CDR3 is 16 residues long. Per the germline V gene, CDR1 is SGHVS and CDR2 is FNYEAQ. V was pared by 2 bases and J by 6 bases, with 17 bases between. The CDR3 nucleotides are TGTGCCAGCAGCTTATGGAAGAGGGGCCGGGGCAATGAGCAGTTCTTC. Translation: CASSLWKRGRGNEQFF. The full variable domain, completed using reference TRBV7-6 and TRBJ2-1, is GAGVSQSPRYKVTKRGQDVALRCDPISGHVSLYWYRQALGQGPEFLTYFNYEAQQDKSGLPNDRFSAERPEGSISTLTIQRTEQRDSAMYRCASSLWKRGRGNEQFFGPGTRLTVL.

The chain joins TRBV7-9 to TRBJ2-3; 8 positions match TRBD2. CDR3 length: 17 residues. Germline V gene sequence: CDR1 SEHNR, CDR2 FQNEAQ (reference sequence). After removal of 5 bases from V and 7 bases from J, the junction contained 17 bases not matched to a gene. Written as DNA, the CDR3 is TGTGCCAGCAGCCGTTTGCCCGCGGGGGGCCGAAAATATACGCAGTATTTT. Translated: CASSRLPAGGRKYTQYF.

This chain uses TRBV6-4 with TRBJ1-5; the D gene is possibly TRBD1 (5 bases). The CDR3 runs to 14 residues. CDR1 MRHNA and CDR2 SNTAGT come from the germline V gene. V was pared by 5 bases and J by 5 bases, with 13 bases between. The CDR3 nucleotides are TGTGCCAGCAGTCGGGGACCCCTGGATCAGCCCCAGCATTTT. This sequence encodes CASSRGPLDQPQHF.

Points on this clone: A read error may account for a junction end that differs from germline. The genes are TRBV5-6 and TRBJ1-4, with TRBD1 as a possible D gene (5 bases). Germline CDR1 SGHDT, CDR2 YYEEEE. The CDR3 spans 14 residues. The CDR3 protein is CAGSWRGPNEKLFF. CDR3 DNA sequence: TGTGCCGGCAGCTGGAGGGGACCTAATGAAAAACTGTTTTTT.

This clone was recorded a few times. The rearrangement joins TRBV5-5 to TRBJ1-6, with 7 bases lining up with TRBD1. The CDR3 sequence is 15 residues long. CDR1 and CDR2 (germline): SGHKS, YYEKEE (reference sequence). J was trimmed by 6 bases and V by 4 bases; bases with no gene match: 7. The CDR3 loop is CASSPMDRTNSPLHF. CDR3 nucleotide sequence: TGTGCCAGCAGCCCAATGGACAGGACTAATTCACCCCTCCACTTT. Together with reference TRBV5-5 and TRBJ1-6, the CDR3 gives the full variable domain: DAGVTQSPTHLIKTRGQQVTLRCSPISGHKSVSWYQQVLGQGPQFIFQYYEKEERGRGNFPDRFSARQFPNYSSELNVNALLLGDSALYLCASSPMDRTNSPLHFGNGTRLTVT.

The chain carries TRBV10-3 and TRBJ1-5; TRBD1 might be the D (6 bases). There are 14 residues in the CDR3. Trimming took 2 bases from V and 3 from J, leaving 8 bases between them. Germline V gene data show CDR1 as ENHRY and CDR2 as SYGVKD. The CDR3 sequence: CAISETGPNQPQHF. The DNA for the CDR3 is TGTGCCATCAGTGAGACAGGGCCCAATCAGCCCCAGCATTTT.

Only one count was recorded for this clone. The chain couples TRBV6-5 to TRBJ1-1; 7 bases line up with TRBD1. The CDR3 contains 15 residues. After removal of 4 bases from V and 1 base from J, the junction contained 6 bases not matched to a gene. Germline assignment: CDR1 MNHEY and CDR2 SVGAGI. DNA for the CDR3: TGTGCCAGCAGTTCCAGACGACAGGGGAACACTGAAGCTTTCTTT. The encoded protein is CASSSRRQGNTEAFF.

The chain is built from TRBV27 and TRBJ1-1; 9 nucleotides line up with TRBD1. Trimming at V came to 5 bases and at J to 2 bases, leaving 12 bases not matched to a gene. This CDR3 is built from 17 residues. Looked up from germline, CDR1 is MNHEY and CDR2 is SMNVEV (reference sequence). This CDR3 reads CASSLRPGTGKNTEAFF. The CDR3 nucleotides are TGTGCCAGCAGTCTCCGACCCGGGACAGGGAAAAACACTGAAGCTTTCTTT.

The chain is built from TRBV12-5 and TRBJ1-3; no definite D call. The length of the CDR3 is 13 residues. V lost 0 bases and J lost 2, with 2 bases in between. Germline V gives CDR1 LGHNT, CDR2 FRNRAP. CDR3 sequence: CASGLVPGNTIYF. CDR3 DNA sequence: TGTGCTAGTGGTTTGGTACCTGGAAACACCATATATTTT.

The rearrangement joins TRBV5-1 to TRBJ1-1; no reliable D call. CDR3 length: 15 amino acids. V lost 1 base to trimming and J lost 6 bases, with 16 bases between them. The germline V gene has CDR1 SGHRS and CDR2 YFSETQ. The DNA of the CDR3 is TGCGCCAGCAGCTTGATCACAAACCCCAACGCTGAAGCTTTCTTT. This sequence encodes CASSLITNPNAEAFF.

This chain joins TRBV5-1 and TRBJ1-1; D unresolved. CDR3 length equals 16 residues. CDR1 and CDR2 (germline): SGHRS, YFSETQ. V was trimmed by 1 base and J by 5 bases, leaving 18 bases between them. DNA of the CDR3: TGCGCCAGCAGCTTGAGTACCCCTCTTGGCGGAACTGAAGCTTTCTTT. This codes for CASSLSTPLGGTEAFF.

The rearrangement uses TRBV5-5 and TRBJ1-5; unclear D gene. The CDR3 is made up of 15 amino acids. Trimming removed 1 base at V and 3 bases at J, with 11 bases between. Germline CDR1 is SGHKS and CDR2 is YYEKEE (reference sequence). CDR3: CASSLTQVINQPQHF. The CDR3 DNA is TGTGCCAGCAGCTTGACCCAGGTGATCAATCAGCCCCAGCATTTT.

The V gene is TRBV19, the J gene TRBJ2-7; TRBD1 or TRBD2 may be the D gene (5 bases each). From germline, CDR1 is LNHDA and CDR2 SQIVND (reference sequence). The CDR3 runs to 15 residues. V lost 3 bases and J lost 2, with 14 bases in between. The CDR3 DNA reads as TGTGCCAGTAGTATTGGTGGGACGCAAGCCTACGAGCAGTACTTC. This encodes CASSIGGTQAYEQYF.

The V call is TRBV19, the J call TRBJ1-2; D unclear. Trimming pared 5 bases from V and 1 base from J, leaving 11 bases between. Germline V gene lookup returns CDR1 LNHDA and CDR2 SQIVND (reference sequence). The CDR3 has 14 residues. The CDR3 region is CASSREGNNYGYTF. Written as DNA, the CDR3 is TGTGCCAGTAGTCGCGAGGGCAATAACTATGGCTACACCTTC.

The chain links TRBV29-1 to TRBJ2-5, with D unclear. CDR3 length equals 14 residues. V lost 0 bases and J 5 bases, leaving 13 bases between the germline ends. Germline CDR1 is SQVTM and CDR2 is ANQGSEA. CDR3 residues: CSVEELGLGETQYF. DNA of the CDR3: TGCAGCGTTGAAGAGTTAGGGCTCGGGGAGACCCAGTACTTC.

J is TRBJ1-2 and V is TRBV28, with D possibly matching TRBD1 (5 bases). Germline lookup yields CDR1 MDHEN and CDR2 SYDVKM. The CDR3 extends over 15 amino acids. V lost 5 bases and J 8 bases, leaving 21 bases between the germline ends. This chain's CDR3 is CASSPVWGLTGGYTF. DNA for the CDR3: TGTGCCAGCAGTCCGGTCTGGGGCCTTACGGGAGGCTACACCTTC.

The chain links TRBV7-6 to TRBJ2-5, with 7 bases lining up with TRBD2. V trimming: 1 base; J trimming: 4 bases; junction bases outside the gene matches: 6. The germline V gene has CDR1 SGHVS and CDR2 FNYEAQ. This CDR3 is built from 15 residues. As DNA, the CDR3 is TGTGCCAGCAGCTTAGGGGGAGGGTTAGGAGAGACCCAGTACTTC. It codes for CASSLGGGLGETQYF.

For the CDR3, the DNA is TGTGCCAGCAGTAGGGGGGGGCACTACGAGCAGTACTTC. Translation: CASSRGGHYEQYF. The chain carries TRBV2 and TRBJ2-7; TRBD2 is a possible D gene (7 bases). Germline CDR1 reads SNHLY; CDR2 reads FYNNEI. The CDR3 extends over 13 amino acids. Between the trimmed V and J ends, which lost 5 bases and 3 bases, there was a span of 11 bases.

Only a few counts were recorded for this clone. CDR3 residues: CASSPLSSGGREQYF. Written as DNA, the CDR3 is TGCGCCAGCAGCCCCCTGTCTAGCGGGGGTAGAGAGCAGTACTTC. This chain uses TRBV5-1 with TRBJ2-7; 10 nucleotides align to TRBD2. Germline trimming cut 4 bases from V and 7 bases from J; bases unmatched to any gene: 11. Germline values: CDR1 SGHRS, CDR2 YFSETQ. The CDR3 is made up of 15 amino acids.

This clone was seen a handful of times. The chain carries TRBV18 and TRBJ2-7; 8 nucleotides line up with TRBD1. After removal of 6 bases from V and 2 bases from J, the junction contained 9 bases not matched to a gene. The germline CDR1 and CDR2 sequences are KGHSH and LQKENI. The length of the CDR3 is 15 residues. CDR3 amino acids: CASSQGQVGPYEQYF. Written as DNA, the CDR3 is TGTGCCAGCTCGCAGGGACAGGTTGGACCCTACGAGCAGTACTTC.

With respect to this clone: The junction departs from the called germline gene at one end, perhaps through a read error. The V and J genes are TRBV6-1 and TRBJ1-6; D is perhaps TRBD1 (6 bases). This CDR3 region has 15 residues. CDR1 and CDR2 from the germline V gene are MNHNS and SASEGT. The CDR3 coding sequence is TGTGCCAGCAGGGAAGGCGGACAGTTTAATTCACCCCTCCACTTT. Protein: CASREGGQFNSPLHF.